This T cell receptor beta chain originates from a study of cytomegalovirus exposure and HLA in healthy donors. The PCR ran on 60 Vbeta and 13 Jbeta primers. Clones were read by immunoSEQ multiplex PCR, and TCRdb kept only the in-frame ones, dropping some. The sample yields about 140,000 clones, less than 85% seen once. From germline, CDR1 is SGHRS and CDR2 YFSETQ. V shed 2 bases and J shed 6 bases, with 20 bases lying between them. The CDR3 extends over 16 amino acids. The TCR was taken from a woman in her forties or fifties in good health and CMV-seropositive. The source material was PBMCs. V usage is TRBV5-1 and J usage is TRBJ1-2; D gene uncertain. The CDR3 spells CASSLDPRVGMDGYTF. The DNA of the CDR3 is TGCGCCAGCAGCTTAGATCCGAGGGTAGGGATGGATGGCTACACCTTC. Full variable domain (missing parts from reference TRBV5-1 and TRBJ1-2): KAGVTQTPRYLIKTRGQQVTLSCSPISGHRSVSWYQQTPGQGLQFLFEYFSETQRNKGNFPGRFSGRQFSNSRSEMNVSTLELGDSALYLCASSLDPRVGMDGYTFGSGTRLTVV.